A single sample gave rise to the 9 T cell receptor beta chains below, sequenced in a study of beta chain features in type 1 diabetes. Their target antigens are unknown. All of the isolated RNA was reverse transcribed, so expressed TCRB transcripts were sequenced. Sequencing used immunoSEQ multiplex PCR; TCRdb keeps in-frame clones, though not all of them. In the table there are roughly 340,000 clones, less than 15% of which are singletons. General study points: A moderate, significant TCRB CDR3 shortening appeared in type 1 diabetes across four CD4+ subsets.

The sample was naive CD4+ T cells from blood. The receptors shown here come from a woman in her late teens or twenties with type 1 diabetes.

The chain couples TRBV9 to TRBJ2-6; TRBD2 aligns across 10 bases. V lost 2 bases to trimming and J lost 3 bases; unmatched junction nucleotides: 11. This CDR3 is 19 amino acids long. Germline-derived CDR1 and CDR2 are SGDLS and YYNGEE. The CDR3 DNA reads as TGTGCCAGCAGCGTTAGTGGAGGGACTAGCGTCGTTGGGGCCAACGTCCTGACTTTC. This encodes CASSVSGGTSVVGANVLTF. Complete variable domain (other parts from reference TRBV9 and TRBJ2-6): DSGVTQTPKHLITATGQRVTLRCSPRSGDLSVYWYQQSLDQGLQFLIQYYNGEERAKGNILERFSAQQFPDLHSELNLSSLELGDSALYFCASSVSGGTSVVGANVLTFGAGSRLTVL.

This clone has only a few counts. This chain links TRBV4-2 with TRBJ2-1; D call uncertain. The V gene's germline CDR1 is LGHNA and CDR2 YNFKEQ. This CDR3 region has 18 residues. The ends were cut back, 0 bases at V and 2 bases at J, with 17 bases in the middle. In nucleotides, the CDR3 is TGTGCCAGCAGCCAAGAGGCCGGAACCGTTAGCCCCTACAATGAGCAGTTCTTC. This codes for CASSQEAGTVSPYNEQFF.

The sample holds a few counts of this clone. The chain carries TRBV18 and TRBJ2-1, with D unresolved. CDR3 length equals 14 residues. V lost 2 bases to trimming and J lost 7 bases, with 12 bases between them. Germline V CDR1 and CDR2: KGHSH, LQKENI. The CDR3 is CASSPSHSSNEQFF. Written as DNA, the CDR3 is TGTGCCAGCTCACCATCGCACAGCAGTAATGAGCAGTTCTTC.

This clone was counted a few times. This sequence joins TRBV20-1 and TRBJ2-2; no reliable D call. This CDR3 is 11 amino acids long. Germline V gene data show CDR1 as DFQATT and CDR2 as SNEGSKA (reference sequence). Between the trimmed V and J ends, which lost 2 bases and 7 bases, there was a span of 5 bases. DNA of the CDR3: TGCAGTGCTAGAACGGGCGGGGAGCTGTTTTTT. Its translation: CSARTGGELFF.

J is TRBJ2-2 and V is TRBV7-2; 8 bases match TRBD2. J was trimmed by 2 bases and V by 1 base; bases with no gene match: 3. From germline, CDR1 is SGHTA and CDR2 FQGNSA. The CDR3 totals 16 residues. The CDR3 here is CASSLVAGSNTGELFF. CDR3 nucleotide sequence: TGTGCCAGCAGCTTAGTAGCGGGAAGTAACACCGGGGAGCTGTTTTTT. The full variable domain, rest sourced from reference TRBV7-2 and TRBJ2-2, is GAGVSQSPSNKVTEKGKDVELRCDPISGHTALYWYRQSLGQGLEFLIYFQGNSAPDKSGLPSDRFSAERTGGSVSTLTIQRTQQEDSAVYLCASSLVAGSNTGELFFGEGSRLTVL.

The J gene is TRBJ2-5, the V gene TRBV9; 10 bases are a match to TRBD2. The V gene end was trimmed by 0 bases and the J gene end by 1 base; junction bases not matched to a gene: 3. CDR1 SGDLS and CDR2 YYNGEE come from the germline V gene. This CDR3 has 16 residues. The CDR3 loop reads CASSVGLAGTQETQYF. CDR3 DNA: TGTGCCAGCAGCGTAGGACTAGCGGGTACCCAAGAGACCCAGTACTTC.

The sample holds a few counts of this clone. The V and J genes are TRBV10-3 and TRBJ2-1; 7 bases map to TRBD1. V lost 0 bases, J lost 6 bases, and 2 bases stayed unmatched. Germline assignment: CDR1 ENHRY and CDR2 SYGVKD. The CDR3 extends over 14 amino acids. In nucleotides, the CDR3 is TGTGCCATCAGTGAGTCGAACAGGGGCAATGAGCAGTTCTTC. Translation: CAISESNRGNEQFF.

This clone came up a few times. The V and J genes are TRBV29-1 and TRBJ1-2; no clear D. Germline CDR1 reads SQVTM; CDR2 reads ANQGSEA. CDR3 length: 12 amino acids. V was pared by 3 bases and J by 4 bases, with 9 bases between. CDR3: CSVEWLGYGYTF. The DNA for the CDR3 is TGCAGCGTTGAGTGGCTAGGCTATGGCTACACCTTC.

The CDR3 region is CASSYRLAGNSYNEQFF. The CDR3 DNA is TGTGCCAGCAGCTACAGACTAGCGGGGAACTCCTACAATGAGCAGTTCTTC. The V gene is TRBV7-9, the J gene TRBJ2-1; 11 positions match TRBD2. Per germline, CDR1 SEHNR and CDR2 FQNEAQ (reference sequence). The CDR3 runs to 17 residues. The V gene end was trimmed by 4 bases and the J gene end by 0 bases; junction bases not matched to a gene: 5.